This TCR beta chain was captured by sequencing in a study of Tregs in tolerant kidney transplant recipients. The study, taken as a whole, reports: Few patients were studied, so findings need validation in larger groups. Biological reproducibility was not directly addressed, but technical replication error appeared minimal.

Thawed PBMCs were FACS-sorted into unstimulated CD4+CD25+CD127- regulatory T cells, CD4+CD25- non-regulatory cells, CD4 and CD8 cells. Some clones are missing from TCRdb's copy, which holds only in-frame ones; the method was immunoSEQ multiplex PCR. The data contain about 240,000 clones, 65% to 85% of them singletons. The V and J ends lost 3 bases and 3 bases respectively, with 14 bases between them. This CDR3 is 15 amino acids long. CDR1 is SNHLY and CDR2 is FYNNEI in the germline V gene. A remark on this clone: Its specificity is not known.

The source is a human donor in good health. The rearrangement links TRBV2 to TRBJ2-5, with D hard to call. The sample was CD4+ T cells from blood. The CDR3 nucleotides read TGTGCCAGCAGTGATATTTATGGGGTAGAAGAGACCCAGTACTTC. It is translated as CASSDIYGVEETQYF.